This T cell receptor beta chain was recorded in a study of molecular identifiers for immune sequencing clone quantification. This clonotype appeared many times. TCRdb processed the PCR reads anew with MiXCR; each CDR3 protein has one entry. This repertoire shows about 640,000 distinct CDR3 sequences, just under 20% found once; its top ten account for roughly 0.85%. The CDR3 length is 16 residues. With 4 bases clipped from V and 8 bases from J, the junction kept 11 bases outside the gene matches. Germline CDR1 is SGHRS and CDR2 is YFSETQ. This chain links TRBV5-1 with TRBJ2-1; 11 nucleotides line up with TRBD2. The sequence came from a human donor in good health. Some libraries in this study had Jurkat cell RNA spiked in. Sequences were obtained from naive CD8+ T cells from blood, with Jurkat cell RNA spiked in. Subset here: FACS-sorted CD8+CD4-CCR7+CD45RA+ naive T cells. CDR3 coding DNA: TGCGCCAGCAGCGATAGACTAGCGGGGTCTGGGGATGAGCAGTTCTTC. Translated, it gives CASSDRLAGSGDEQFF.